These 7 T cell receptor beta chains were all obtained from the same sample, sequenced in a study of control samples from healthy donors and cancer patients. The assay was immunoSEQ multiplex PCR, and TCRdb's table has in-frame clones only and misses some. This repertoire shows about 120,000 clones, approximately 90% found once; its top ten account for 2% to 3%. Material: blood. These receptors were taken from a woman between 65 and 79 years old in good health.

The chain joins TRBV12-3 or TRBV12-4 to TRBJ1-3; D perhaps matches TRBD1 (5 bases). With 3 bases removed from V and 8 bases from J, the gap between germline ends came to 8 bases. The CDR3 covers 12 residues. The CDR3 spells CASSFVRDTIYF. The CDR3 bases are TGTGCCAGCAGTTTTGTCAGGGACACCATATATTTT.

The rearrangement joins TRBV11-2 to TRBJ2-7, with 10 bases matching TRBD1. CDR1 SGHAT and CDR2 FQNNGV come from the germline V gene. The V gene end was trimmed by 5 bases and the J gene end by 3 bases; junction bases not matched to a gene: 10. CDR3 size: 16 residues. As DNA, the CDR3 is TGTGCCAGCAGCAACCTCCGAGGACAGGGGGACTACGAGCAGTACTTC. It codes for CASSNLRGQGDYEQYF.

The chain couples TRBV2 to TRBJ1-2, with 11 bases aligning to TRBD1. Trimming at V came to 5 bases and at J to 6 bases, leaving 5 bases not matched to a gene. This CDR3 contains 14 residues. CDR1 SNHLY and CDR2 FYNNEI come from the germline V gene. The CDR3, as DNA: TGTGCCAGCAGTTGGACAGGGGGCCAGGATGGCTACACCTTC. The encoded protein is CASSWTGGQDGYTF. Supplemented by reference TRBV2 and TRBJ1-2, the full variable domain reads EPEVTQTPSHQVTQMGQEVILRCVPISNHLYFYWYRQILGQKVEFLVSFYNNEISEKSEIFDDQFSVERPDGSNFTLKIRSTKLEDSAMYFCASSWTGGQDGYTFGSGTRLTVV.

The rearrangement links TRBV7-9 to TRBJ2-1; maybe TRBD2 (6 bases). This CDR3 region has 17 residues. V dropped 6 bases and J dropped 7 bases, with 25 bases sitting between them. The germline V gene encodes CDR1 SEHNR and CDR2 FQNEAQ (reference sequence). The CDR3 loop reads CASSFLVAGPTANEQFF. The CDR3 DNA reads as TGTGCCAGCAGTTTCCTGGTTGCGGGACCGACGGCTAATGAGCAGTTCTTC.

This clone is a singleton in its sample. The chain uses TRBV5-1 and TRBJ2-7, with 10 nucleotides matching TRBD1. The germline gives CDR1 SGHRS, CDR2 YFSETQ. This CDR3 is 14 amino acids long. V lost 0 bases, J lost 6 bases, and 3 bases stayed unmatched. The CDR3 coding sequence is TGCGCCAGCAGCTTGGGGGACAGGGGCCGCGAGCAGTACTTC. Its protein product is CASSLGDRGREQYF.

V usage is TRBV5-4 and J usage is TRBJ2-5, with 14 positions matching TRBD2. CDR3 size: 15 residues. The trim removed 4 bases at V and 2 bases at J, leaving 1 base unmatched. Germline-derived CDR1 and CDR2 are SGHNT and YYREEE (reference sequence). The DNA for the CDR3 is TGTGCCAGCAGCGGGACTAGCGGGAGACAAGAGACCCAGTACTTC. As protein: CASSGTSGRQETQYF.

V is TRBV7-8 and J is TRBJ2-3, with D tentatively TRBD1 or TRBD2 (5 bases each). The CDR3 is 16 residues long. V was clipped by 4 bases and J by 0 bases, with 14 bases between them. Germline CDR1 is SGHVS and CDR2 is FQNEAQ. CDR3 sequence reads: CASSWDGSGSTDTQYF. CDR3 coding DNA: TGTGCCAGCAGCTGGGACGGCAGTGGTAGCACAGATACGCAGTATTTT.